This T cell receptor beta chain was recorded in a study of cytomegalovirus exposure and HLA in healthy donors. Study-wide findings and caveats: TCR beta V- and J-gene trimming, according to a later analysis, was linked to a missense DCLRE1C variant. Per published reports, the classifier diagnosed cytomegalovirus status with high specificity and sensitivity. Around 160 TCR beta chains were listed as cytomegalovirus-associated. Common viral pathogens seemed to be connected with several of the most significant clusters, according to a later analysis.

J lost 5 bases, V lost 2 bases, and 7 bases had no gene match. There are 17 residues in the CDR3. Germline assignment: CDR1 SGHTA and CDR2 FQGNSA. The PCR ran on 60 Vbeta and 13 Jbeta primers. Here immunoSEQ multiplex PCR was the method, and the copy in TCRdb shows in-frame clones only, minus some. The table includes roughly 100,000 clones, roughly 74% detected once. Details on this clone: What it binds is unknown.

Material: PBMCs. J is TRBJ2-2 and V is TRBV7-2; 11 bases match TRBD2. The source of this sequence is a woman aged 40-49 years in good health and CMV-seronegative. In nucleotides, the CDR3 is TGTGCCAGCAGCTTATGGGGACTAGCGGAGCAAACCGGGGAGCTGTTTTTT. It is translated as CASSLWGLAEQTGELFF.